A selection of T cell receptor beta chains follows, all from one sample in a study of spatial heterogeneity in lung cancer. TCRdb re-called the 5' RACE reads through MiXCR, storing one row per CDR3 protein. Here the sample spans approximately 110,000 distinct CDR3 sequences, approximately 10% being singletons. Sequenced material: PBMCs, taken at follow-up. Receptor source: a female donor with early-stage non-small cell lung cancer. Both conserved end residues are part of each CDR3. A D gene is named only where the DNA matches it firmly. Not every row has a clone size; where given, it reads once, few, many or a size class.

. TRBJ2-1 TRBD2 14 TRBV29-1 CSVVSGSPYNEQFF TGCAGCGTTGTAAGCGGGAGTCCCTACAATGAGCAGTTCTTC
. TRBJ2-7 TRBD2 15 TRBV7-8 CASSISSGTNYEQYF TGTGCCAGCAGCATTTCTAGCGGGACCAACTACGAGCAGTACTTC
. TRBJ1-5 . 16 TRBV30 CAWSVPGHLGNQPQHF TGTGCCTGGAGTGTTCCGGGACACTTGGGCAATCAGCCCCAGCATTTT
. TRBJ2-7 TRBD1 15 TRBV6-6 CASSYPAGQDYEQYF TGTGCCAGCAGTTACCCCGCGGGACAGGACTACGAGCAGTACTTC
few TRBJ2-2 . 15 TRBV9 CASSLQLANTGELFF TGTGCCAGCAGCCTACAACTCGCGAACACCGGGGAGCTGTTTTTT
few TRBJ1-3 . 13 TRBV30 CAWSQAHRDTIYF TGTGCCTGGAGCCAAGCCCATCGGGACACCATATATTTT
many TRBJ1-2 . 14 TRBV24-1 CATSDGGANYGYTF TGTGCCACCAGTGACGGAGGAGCTAACTATGGCTACACCTTC
few TRBJ2-1 TRBD2 17 TRBV10-3 CAISESPGLALFNEQFF TGTGCCATCAGTGAGTCTCCGGGACTAGCCTTGTTCAATGAGCAGTTCTTC
few TRBJ1-3 . 16 TRBV5-1 CASSLDGDYSGNTIYF TGCGCCAGCAGCTTGGACGGAGATTACTCTGGAAACACCATATATTTT
many TRBJ1-4 . 16 TRBV10-3 CAISESILSSREKLFF TGTGCCATCAGTGAGTCGATCCTTTCGTCTCGTGAAAAACTGTTTTTT
few TRBJ2-5 . 14 TRBV25-1 CASSYGGGQETQYF TGTGCCAGCAGTTACGGGGGTGGTCAAGAGACCCAGTACTTC
few TRBJ2-2 . 15 TRBV27 CASSHFTKNTGELFF TGTGCCAGCAGTCATTTTACAAAAAACACCGGGGAGCTGTTTTTT
many TRBJ2-1 . 14 TRBV20-1 CSARARILKNEQFF TGCAGTGCTAGAGCACGGATATTAAAGAATGAGCAGTTCTTC
few TRBJ1-4 TRBD1 14 TRBV5-1 CASSYRGLDEKLFF TGCGCCAGCAGTTACAGGGGTCTCGACGAAAAACTGTTTTTT
. TRBJ1-1 . 12 TRBV24-1 CATKGPNTEAFF TGTGCCACCAAAGGACCTAACACTGAAGCTTTCTTT
. TRBJ2-7 TRBD2 15 TRBV10-3 CAISGGGTSDYEQYF TGTGCCATCAGTGGGGGCGGGACTAGCGATTACGAGCAGTACTTC
few TRBJ1-1 . 14 TRBV18 CASSPRQESTEAFF TGTGCCAGCTCACCGCGACAGGAAAGCACTGAAGCTTTCTTT
few TRBJ1-5 . 15 TRBV6-2/TRBV6-3 CASSYLGRGDQPQHF TGTGCCAGCAGTTATCTAGGGAGAGGGGACCAGCCCCAGCATTTT
. TRBJ2-3 . 13 TRBV4-3 CASSQDMNAAQYF TGCGCCAGCAGCCAAGACATGAACGCGGCGCAGTATTTT
few TRBJ1-6 . 13 TRBV9 CASSVAVNSPLHF TGTGCCAGCAGCGTAGCGGTTAATTCACCCCTCCACTTT
many TRBJ1-5 . 14 TRBV2 CASSDPPSNQPQHF TGTGCCAGCAGTGACCCCCCTAGCAATCAGCCCCAGCATTTT
few TRBJ2-7 TRBD1 15 TRBV6-5 CASRRGQGQTYEQYF TGTGCCAGCAGGAGGGGACAGGGTCAAACCTACGAGCAGTACTTC
few TRBJ1-5 . 13 TRBV6-5 CASSYSFDGSQHF TGTGCCAGCAGTTACTCATTTGATGGTTCACAGCATTTT
few TRBJ2-3 . 15 TRBV12-3/TRBV12-4 CASSFGGHPLDTQYF TGTGCCAGCAGTTTTGGTGGACATCCTTTAGATACGCAGTATTTT
. TRBJ2-5 TRBD2 17 TRBV4-2 CASSQGTSGRARETQYF TGTGCCAGCAGCCAAGGCACTAGCGGGAGGGCCCGAGAGACCCAGTACTTC
few TRBJ2-1 TRBD2 14 TRBV5-1 CASSLTSGGYEQFF TGCGCCAGCAGCTTGACTAGCGGGGGCTATGAGCAGTTCTTC
few TRBJ1-1 TRBD1 12 TRBV20-1 CRSGQGDTEAFF TGCAGATCGGGACAGGGAGACACTGAAGCTTTCTTT
. TRBJ2-1 TRBD2 15 TRBV7-9 CASSWSGNSYNEQFF TGTGCCAGCAGCTGGAGCGGGAACTCCTACAATGAGCAGTTCTTC
. TRBJ2-7 . 15 TRBV27 CASSFRWGAPYEQYF TGTGCCAGCAGTTTCAGGTGGGGGGCCCCCTACGAGCAGTACTTC
few TRBJ2-1 TRBD2 15 TRBV7-8 CASSIAGEVYNEQFF TGTGCCAGCAGCATAGCGGGAGAGGTCTACAATGAGCAGTTCTTC
few TRBJ2-2 TRBD2 17 TRBV24-1 CATSEPSGRKNTGELFF TGTGCCACCAGTGAGCCTAGCGGGAGGAAGAACACCGGGGAGCTGTTTTTT
. TRBJ1-5 . 16 TRBV19 CASSILRTSGNQPQHF TGTGCCAGTAGTATACTTAGGACTAGCGGCAATCAGCCCCAGCATTTT
few TRBJ2-6 . 18 TRBV3-1 CASSQGGRGHVGANVLTF TGTGCCAGCAGCCAAGGGGGTAGGGGCCACGTGGGGGCCAACGTCCTGACTTTC
. TRBJ1-2 . 13 TRBV10-3 CAISEVPGTGYTF TGTGCCATCAGTGAGGTTCCCGGGACAGGCTACACCTTC
many TRBJ1-1 . 15 TRBV5-6 CASSLERQVNTEAFF TGTGCCAGCAGCTTGGAGAGACAAGTGAACACTGAAGCTTTCTTT
. TRBJ2-1 . 15 TRBV7-2 CASSLGAGTYNEQFF TGTGCCAGCAGCTTAGGGGCGGGAACGTACAATGAGCAGTTCTTC
. TRBJ1-5 . 15 TRBV27 CASSGSPEGGQPQHF TGTGCCAGCAGTGGATCCCCCGAGGGGGGTCAGCCCCAGCATTTT
few TRBJ2-1 . 15 TRBV6-1 CASRVGRGSYNEQFF TGTGCCAGCAGGGTAGGGCGGGGCTCCTACAATGAGCAGTTCTTC
. TRBJ1-1 . 13 TRBV6-2/TRBV6-3 CASSEQVNTEAFF TGTGCCAGCAGTGAACAAGTGAACACTGAAGCTTTCTTT
few TRBJ2-3 . 17 TRBV7-9 CASSASLAGVSTDTQYF TGTGCCAGCAGCGCCTCCCTGGCGGGTGTTAGCACAGATACGCAGTATTTT
many TRBJ1-3 . 17 TRBV28 CASSLSLGSSSGNTIYF TGTGCCAGCAGTTTATCCCTGGGGTCGAGCTCTGGAAACACCATATATTTT
. TRBJ2-5 . 16 TRBV9 CASSVVGGTRQETQYF TGTGCCAGCAGCGTAGTAGGCGGAACCCGCCAAGAGACCCAGTACTTC
many TRBJ2-7 . 14 TRBV3-1 CASSRGDATYEQYF TGTGCCAGCAGCCGTGGGGACGCCACCTACGAGCAGTACTTC
few TRBJ2-5 . 16 TRBV18 CASSSFDTGAQETQYF TGTGCCAGCTCATCGTTCGATACAGGAGCGCAAGAGACCCAGTACTTC
. TRBJ2-4 . 16 TRBV12-3/TRBV12-4 CASSLEGGVAKNIQYF TGTGCCAGCAGTTTAGAGGGGGGTGTAGCCAAAAACATTCAGTACTTC
. TRBJ2-5 . 15 TRBV9 CASSVAMGLAETQYF TGTGCCAGCAGCGTAGCTATGGGGCTGGCAGAGACCCAGTACTTC